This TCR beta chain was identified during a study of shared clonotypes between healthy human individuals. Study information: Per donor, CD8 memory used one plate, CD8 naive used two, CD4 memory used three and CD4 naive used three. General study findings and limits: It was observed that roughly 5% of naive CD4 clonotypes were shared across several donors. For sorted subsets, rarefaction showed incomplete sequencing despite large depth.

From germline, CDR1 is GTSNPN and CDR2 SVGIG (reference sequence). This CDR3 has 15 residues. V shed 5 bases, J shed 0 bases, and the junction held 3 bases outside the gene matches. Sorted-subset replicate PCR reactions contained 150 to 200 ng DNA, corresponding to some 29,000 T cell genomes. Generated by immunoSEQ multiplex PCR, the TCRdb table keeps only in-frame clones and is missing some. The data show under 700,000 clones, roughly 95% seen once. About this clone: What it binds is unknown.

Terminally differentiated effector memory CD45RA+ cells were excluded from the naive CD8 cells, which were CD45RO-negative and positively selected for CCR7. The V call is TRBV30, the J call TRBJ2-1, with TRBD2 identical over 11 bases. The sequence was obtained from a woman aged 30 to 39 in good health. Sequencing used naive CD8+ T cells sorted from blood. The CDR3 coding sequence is TGTGCCTGGTCTAGCGGGGGGAGCTCCTACAATGAGCAGTTCTTC. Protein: CAWSSGGSSYNEQFF.